This T cell receptor beta chain came from a study of T cell responses to AZD1222 COVID-19 vaccine. Study-wide points: Baseline serology detected seropositivity in only 5 to 7 AZD1222 recipients.

Some clones are missing from TCRdb's copy, which holds only in-frame ones; the method was immunoSEQ multiplex PCR. The sample holds 150,000 or so clones; 85% to 90% are singletons and the top ten take 5.5% to 6%. The V gene's germline CDR1 is DFQATT and CDR2 SNEGSKA (reference sequence). The length of the CDR3 is 14 residues. V was clipped by 3 bases and J by 10 bases, with 19 bases between them. Points on this clone: What it recognizes is unknown.

The receptor was derived from an adult in good health. Sequencing was performed on peripheral blood, taken on day 0 of MenACWY control vaccination. The chain employs TRBV20-1 and TRBJ2-1; weak D call: TRBD2 (6 bases). As DNA, the CDR3 is TGCAGTGCTAGTAAAGGGCGGCGGGGAAGGGAGCAGTTCTTC. It specifies CSASKGRRGREQFF.